This T cell receptor (beta chain) comes out of a study of CD8 T cells in ankylosing spondylitis. Whole-study findings and limits: Reportedly, disease-linked clones are significantly enriched in ankylosing spondylitis patients' matched synovial fluid. Previously reported in reactive arthritis synovial fluid and blood were some of the motif variants. Relatively rare in peripheral blood, disease-linked clones were also CD8+.

Germline CDR1 DFQATT, CDR2 SNEGSKA (reference sequence). V dropped 4 bases and J dropped 4 bases, with 20 bases sitting between them. The CDR3 covers 15 residues. Regarding this clonotype: Its antigen remains unidentified.

MiXCR, applied by TCRdb to the 5' RACE reads, yields one record per CDR3 protein. The sample records about 300,000 distinct CDR3 sequences, less than 25% being singletons. This sequence joins TRBV20-1 and TRBJ2-7; TRBD2 might be the D (6 bases). The clonotype originates from a female donor with ankylosing spondylitis or in good health (not recorded which). The sequenced sample was blood, either unsorted or a sorted T cell fraction (not recorded which). The CDR3 sequence is CSAKSGTYGLYEQYF. The CDR3 coding sequence is TGCAGTGCTAAGTCCGGGACTTATGGCTTATACGAGCAGTACTTC.